The sequence of this TCR beta chain was determined in a study of response to subunit inactivated influenza vaccine. Broader study findings: Authors suggested seasonal influenza vaccinations each recruit few new T cells.

This CDR3 has 17 residues. CDR1 SGHRS and CDR2 YFSETQ come from the germline V gene. V lost 5 bases, J lost 0 bases, and 11 bases stayed unmatched. This clonotype has only a few counts. Its antigen is as yet unknown. A single record per CDR3 protein comes from TCRdb applying MiXCR to the RT-PCR reads. The sample shows 450,000 to 600,000 distinct CDR3 sequences, around 8% of them seen only once. The chain couples TRBV5-1 to TRBJ2-7; 10 bases line up with TRBD1. This TCR was sampled from a man between 50 and 70 years old who received an inactivated influenza vaccine. The sequenced sample was PBMCs from blood, obtained less than 25 months after vaccination. CDR3 sequence (DNA): TGCGCCAGCAGGATAAGACCGGGACAGGGGTACTCCTACGAGCAGTACTTC. Its protein is CASRIRPGQGYSYEQYF.